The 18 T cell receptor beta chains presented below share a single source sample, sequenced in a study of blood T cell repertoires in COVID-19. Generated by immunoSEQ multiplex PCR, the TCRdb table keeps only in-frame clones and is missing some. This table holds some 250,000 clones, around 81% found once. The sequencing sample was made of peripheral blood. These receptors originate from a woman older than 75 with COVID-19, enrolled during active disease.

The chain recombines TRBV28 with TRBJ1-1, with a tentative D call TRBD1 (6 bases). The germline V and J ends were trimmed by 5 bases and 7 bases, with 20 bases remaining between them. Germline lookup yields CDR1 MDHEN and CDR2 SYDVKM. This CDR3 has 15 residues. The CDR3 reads CASSETAQGPNEAFF. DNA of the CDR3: TGTGCCAGCAGTGAAACGGCTCAGGGGCCTAATGAAGCTTTCTTT.

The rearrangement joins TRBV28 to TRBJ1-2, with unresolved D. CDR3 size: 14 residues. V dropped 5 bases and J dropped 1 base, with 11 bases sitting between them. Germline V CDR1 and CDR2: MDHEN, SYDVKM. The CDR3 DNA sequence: TGTGCCAGCAGTCCCCAAAACAGTAACTATGGCTACACCTTC. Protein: CASSPQNSNYGYTF.

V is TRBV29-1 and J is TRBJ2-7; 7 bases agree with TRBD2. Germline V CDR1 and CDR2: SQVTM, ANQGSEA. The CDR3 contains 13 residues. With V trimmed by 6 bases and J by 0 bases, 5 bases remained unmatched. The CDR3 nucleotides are TGCAGCGTCAACGGGGGGAGCTCCTACGAGCAGTACTTC. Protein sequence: CSVNGGSSYEQYF.

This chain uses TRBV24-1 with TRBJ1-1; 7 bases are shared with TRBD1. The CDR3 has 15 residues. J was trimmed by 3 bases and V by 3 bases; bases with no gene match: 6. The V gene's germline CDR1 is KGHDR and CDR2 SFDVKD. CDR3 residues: CATSDPAGGYTEAFF. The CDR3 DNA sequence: TGTGCCACCAGTGATCCCGCAGGGGGGTACACTGAAGCTTTCTTT.

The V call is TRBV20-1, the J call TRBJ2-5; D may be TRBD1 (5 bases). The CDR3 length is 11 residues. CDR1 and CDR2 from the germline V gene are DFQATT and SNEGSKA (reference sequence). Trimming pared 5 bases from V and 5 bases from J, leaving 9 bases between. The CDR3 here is CSAQGTETQYF. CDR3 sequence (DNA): TGCAGTGCTCAGGGAACGGAGACCCAGTACTTC.

CDR3 in DNA: TGTGCCAGTAGTCTCCAAACGGGGGTTAGCCAGCCCCAGCATTTT. Its protein product is CASSLQTGVSQPQHF. The chain uses TRBV19 and TRBJ1-5; D perhaps matches TRBD1 (5 bases). Trimming pared 5 bases from V and 7 bases from J, leaving 18 bases between. Germline lookup yields CDR1 LNHDA and CDR2 SQIVND (reference sequence). The CDR3 sequence is 15 residues long.

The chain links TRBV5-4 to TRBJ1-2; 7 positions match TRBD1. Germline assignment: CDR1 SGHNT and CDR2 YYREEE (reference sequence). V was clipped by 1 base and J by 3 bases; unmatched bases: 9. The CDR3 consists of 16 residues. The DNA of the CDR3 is TGTGCCAGCAGCTTGAAAGGACAGGACCATCACTATGGCTACACCTTC. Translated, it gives CASSLKGQDHHYGYTF.

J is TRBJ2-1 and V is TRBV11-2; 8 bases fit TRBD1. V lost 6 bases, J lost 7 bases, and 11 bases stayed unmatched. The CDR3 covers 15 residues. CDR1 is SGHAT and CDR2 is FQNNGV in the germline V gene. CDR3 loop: CASSLAGGRGNEQFF. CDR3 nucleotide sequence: TGTGCCAGCAGTTTGGCAGGGGGCAGGGGGAATGAGCAGTTCTTC. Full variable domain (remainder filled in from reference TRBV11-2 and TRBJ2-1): EAGVAQSPRYKIIEKRQSVAFWCNPISGHATLYWYQQILGQGPKLLIQFQNNGVVDDSQLPKDRFSAERLKGVDSTLKIQPAKLEDSAVYLCASSLAGGRGNEQFFGPGTRLTVL.

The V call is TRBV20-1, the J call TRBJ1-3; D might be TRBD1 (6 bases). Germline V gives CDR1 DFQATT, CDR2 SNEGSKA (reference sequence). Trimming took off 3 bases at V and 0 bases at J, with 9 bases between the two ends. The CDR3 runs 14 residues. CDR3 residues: CSASWTVSGNTIYF. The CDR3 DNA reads TGCAGTGCTAGTTGGACAGTCTCTGGAAACACCATATATTTT.

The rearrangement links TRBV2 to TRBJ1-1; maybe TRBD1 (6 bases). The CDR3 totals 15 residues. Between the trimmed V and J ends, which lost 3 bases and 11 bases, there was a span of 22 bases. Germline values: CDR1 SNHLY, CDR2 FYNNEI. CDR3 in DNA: TGTGCCAGCAGTGATCGAACGGGGGGCCTCACCCCGGCTTTCTTT. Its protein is CASSDRTGGLTPAFF.

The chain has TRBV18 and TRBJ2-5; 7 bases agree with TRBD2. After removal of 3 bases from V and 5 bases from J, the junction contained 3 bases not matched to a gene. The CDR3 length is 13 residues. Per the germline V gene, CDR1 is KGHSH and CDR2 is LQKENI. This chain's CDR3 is CASSPQGGETQYF. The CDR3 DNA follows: TGTGCCAGCTCACCCCAGGGAGGGGAGACCCAGTACTTC.

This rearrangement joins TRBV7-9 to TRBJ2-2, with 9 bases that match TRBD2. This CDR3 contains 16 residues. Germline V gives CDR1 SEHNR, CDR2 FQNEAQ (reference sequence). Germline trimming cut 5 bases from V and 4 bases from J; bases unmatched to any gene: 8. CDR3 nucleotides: TGTGCCAGCAGCCCCCGCGGGAGGGGAGGCACCGGGGAGCTGTTTTTT. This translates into CASSPRGRGGTGELFF.

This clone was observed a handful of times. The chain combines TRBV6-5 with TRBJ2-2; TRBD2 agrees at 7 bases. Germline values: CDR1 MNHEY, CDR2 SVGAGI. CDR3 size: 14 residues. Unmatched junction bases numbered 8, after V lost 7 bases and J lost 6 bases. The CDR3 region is CASKGSGAAGELFF. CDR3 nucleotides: TGTGCCAGCAAGGGAAGCGGGGCGGCCGGGGAGCTGTTTTTT.

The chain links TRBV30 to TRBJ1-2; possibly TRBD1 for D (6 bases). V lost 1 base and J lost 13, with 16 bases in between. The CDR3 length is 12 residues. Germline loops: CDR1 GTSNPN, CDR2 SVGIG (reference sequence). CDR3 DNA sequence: TGTGCCTGGAGTGGAGACAGGATAGTTCCCACCTTC. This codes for CAWSGDRIVPTF.

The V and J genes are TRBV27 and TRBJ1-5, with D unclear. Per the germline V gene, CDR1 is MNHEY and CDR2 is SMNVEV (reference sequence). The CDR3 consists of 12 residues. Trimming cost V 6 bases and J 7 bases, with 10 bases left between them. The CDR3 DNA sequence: TGTGCCAGCAGGTTTCTGGGCCAGCCCCAGCATTTT. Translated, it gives CASRFLGQPQHF.

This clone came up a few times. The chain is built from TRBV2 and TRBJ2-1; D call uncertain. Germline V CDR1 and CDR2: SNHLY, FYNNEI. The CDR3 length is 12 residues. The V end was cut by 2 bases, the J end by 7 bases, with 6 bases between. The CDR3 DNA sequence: TGTGCCAGCAGTGAATTACAGAATGAGCAGTTCTTC. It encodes CASSELQNEQFF.

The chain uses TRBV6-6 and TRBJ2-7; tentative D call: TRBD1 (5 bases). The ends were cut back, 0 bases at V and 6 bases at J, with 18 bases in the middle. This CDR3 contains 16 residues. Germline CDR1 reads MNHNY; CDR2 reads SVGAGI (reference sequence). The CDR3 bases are TGTGCCAGCAGTTACTCCCACGGCAGGGCGACGGGCGAGCAGTACTTC. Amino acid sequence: CASSYSHGRATGEQYF.

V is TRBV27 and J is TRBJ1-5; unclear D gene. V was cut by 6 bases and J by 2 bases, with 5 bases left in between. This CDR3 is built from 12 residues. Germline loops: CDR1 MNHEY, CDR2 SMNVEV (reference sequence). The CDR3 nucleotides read TGTGCCAGCAGGACTGGCAATCAGCCCCAGCATTTT. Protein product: CASRTGNQPQHF.